These T cell receptor beta chains were read from a single sample in a study of T-cell reconstitution after alpha-beta-depleted transplantation in children. One entry per CDR3 protein, called by TCRdb with MiXCR from the PCR reads. The sample has about 500,000 distinct CDR3 sequences, 11% seen once; the top ten hold 14%. This specimen consisted of PBMCs, mostly from graft donor cells, obtained 180 days after TCRalphabeta/CD19-depleted stem cell transplant. The receptors were gathered from a female patient aged 2-10 years who had a stem cell transplant for aplastic anemia, so the T cells may come from the graft donor. Each CDR3 is given with its conserved first and last residue. The D gene is left open where the match is weak. Some rows mark clone size as missing; the rest say once, few, many or name a class of expanded clone.

j_call	clone_size	v_call	d_call	cdr3_aa	cdr3_nt
TRBJ2-7	few	TRBV12-3/TRBV12-4	.	CASSRRDKPSYEQYF	TGTGCCAGCAGCCGCCGGGACAAACCCTCCTACGAGCAGTACTTC
TRBJ2-5	few	TRBV11-3	.	CASSSLTRQQETQYF	TGTGCCAGCAGCTCGCTGACACGGCAACAAGAGACCCAGTACTTC
TRBJ1-2	.	TRBV20-1	.	CSAKGVPTF	TGCAGTGCCAAGGGGGTCCCTACCTTC
TRBJ2-5	few	TRBV10-3	TRBD2	CAISQGLGETQYF	TGTGCCATCAGTCAGGGACTAGGAGAGACCCAGTACTTC
TRBJ2-2	.	TRBV14	.	CASSRHNTGELFF	TGTGCCAGCAGCCGACATAACACCGGGGAGCTGTTTTTT
TRBJ1-6	.	TRBV28	.	CASSLRGVGRLRAYNSPLHF	TGTGCCAGCAGTTTACGGGGGGTCGGACGGTTGAGGGCCTATAATTCACCCCTCCACTTT
TRBJ2-1	few	TRBV11-3	TRBD2	CASSFPLTGGWNEQFF	TGTGCCAGCAGCTTCCCCCTAACGGGAGGGTGGAATGAGCAGTTCTTC
TRBJ2-3	.	TRBV20-1	TRBD2	CSASPAREGKDTQYF	TGCAGTGCTAGTCCCGCGCGGGAGGGAAAAGATACGCAGTATTTT
TRBJ2-1	.	TRBV30	TRBD1	CAWSDRGHEQFF	TGTGCCTGGTCAGACAGGGGTCATGAGCAGTTCTTC
TRBJ1-3	.	TRBV6-5	TRBD1	CASSYTRTGVGNTIYF	TGTGCCAGCAGTTACACCCGGACAGGGGTTGGAAACACCATATATTTT
TRBJ1-5	.	TRBV7-2	.	CASSLAGATNQPQHF	TGTGCCAGCAGCTTAGCCGGGGCTACCAATCAGCCCCAGCATTTT
TRBJ2-2	few	TRBV11-3	TRBD2	CASGLAGAGGELFF	TGTGCCAGCGGACTAGCGGGAGCGGGCGGGGAGCTGTTTTTT
TRBJ2-3	.	TRBV6-2/TRBV6-3	TRBD2	CASSYSTVGGSYTDTQYF	TGTGCCAGCAGTTACTCGACGGTCGGGGGGTCCTACACAGATACGCAGTATTTT
TRBJ2-5	few	TRBV7-8	.	CASRTRSGETQYF	TGTGCCAGCAGGACGAGGTCGGGCGAGACCCAGTACTTC
TRBJ2-1	.	TRBV20-1	TRBD2	CSAPTRTSGYNEQFF	TGCAGTGCTCCGACCCGGACTAGCGGCTACAATGAGCAGTTCTTC
TRBJ2-3	.	TRBV12-3/TRBV12-4	TRBD2	CASSLVLAGSTDTQYF	TGTGCCAGCAGTTTAGTCCTAGCGGGGAGCACAGATACGCAGTATTTT
TRBJ1-6	many	TRBV12-3/TRBV12-4	.	CASSAGIHNSPLHF	TGTGCCAGCAGTGCCGGGATCCATAATTCACCCCTCCACTTT
TRBJ2-5	few	TRBV5-5	.	CASSLSQLEETQYF	TGTGCCAGCAGCCTCAGTCAACTTGAAGAGACCCAGTACTTC
TRBJ2-1	.	TRBV20-1	TRBD2	CSPGTSGSSYEQFF	TGCAGTCCCGGGACTAGCGGGAGTAGCTATGAGCAGTTCTTC
TRBJ1-2	.	TRBV27	TRBD1	CASSPRGDRGLSSYGYTF	TGTGCCAGCAGTCCAAGGGGGGACAGGGGCCTCTCTAGCTATGGCTACACCTTC
TRBJ2-1	few	TRBV12-3/TRBV12-4	.	CASSPDSSGEQFF	TGTGCCAGCAGTCCGGACTCCTCCGGTGAGCAGTTCTTC
TRBJ1-6	few	TRBV20-1	.	CSAQDIYNSPLHF	TGCAGTGCTCAGGACATCTATAATTCACCCCTCCACTTT
TRBJ2-2	.	TRBV2	.	CASSEGPAAGELFF	TGTGCCAGCAGTGAAGGTCCAGCAGCCGGGGAGCTGTTTTTT
TRBJ2-3	.	TRBV3-1	.	CASSPDPGDITDTQYF	TGTGCCAGCAGCCCCGATCCGGGAGATATCACAGATACGCAGTATTTT
TRBJ2-3	.	TRBV20-1	.	CSARVTGTDTQYF	TGCAGTGCTAGAGTAACGGGCACAGATACGCAGTATTTT
TRBJ2-4	.	TRBV6-1	.	CASSRTAKNIQYF	TGTGCCAGCAGTCGGACAGCCAAAAACATTCAGTACTTC
TRBJ2-1	.	TRBV12-3/TRBV12-4	TRBD2	CASSSQVGLAGVYEQFF	TGTGCCAGCAGTTCCCAGGTGGGACTAGCGGGAGTCTATGAGCAGTTCTTC
TRBJ2-7	few	TRBV21-1	.	CASTLGTGAYEQYF	TGTGCCAGCACCCTTGGGACAGGCGCCTACGAGCAGTACTTC
TRBJ2-2	.	TRBV18	TRBD1	CASNPGGNTGELFF	TGTGCCAGCAACCCAGGGGGCAACACCGGGGAGCTGTTTTTT
TRBJ2-7	.	TRBV18	.	CASSPVAASDSYEQYF	TGTGCCAGCTCACCAGTCGCGGCTAGCGACTCCTACGAGCAGTACTTC
TRBJ1-5	few	TRBV6-2/TRBV6-3	.	CASSFGGGGGNQPQHF	TGTGCCAGCAGTTTTGGGGGCGGAGGAGGCAATCAGCCCCAGCATTTT
TRBJ2-7	few	TRBV28	.	CASRASGTPLEQYF	TGTGCCAGCAGGGCCTCCGGGACACCCCTCGAGCAGTACTTC
TRBJ2-3	few	TRBV6-2/TRBV6-3	.	CASSYTDRRPDTQYF	TGTGCCAGCAGTTACACGGACAGACGACCAGATACGCAGTATTTT
TRBJ2-5	.	TRBV7-9	.	CASSLITRLYQETQYF	TGTGCCAGCAGCTTAATTACCAGATTGTACCAAGAGACCCAGTACTTC
TRBJ2-2	.	TRBV4-2	.	CASSPPDQNTGELFF	TGTGCCAGCAGCCCGCCGGACCAGAACACCGGGGAGCTGTTTTTT